The clone carrying this TCR beta chain was seen a handful of times. The data were obtained in a study of Graves' ophthalmopathy and Graves' hyperthyroidism. The CDR3 extends over 13 amino acids. Looked up from germline, CDR1 is MGHDK and CDR2 is SYGVNS. V lost 5 bases and J 1 base, leaving 5 bases between the germline ends. The study amplified TCR beta CDR3 regions using RNA transcripts. HTBI primers were used in a first-round RT-PCR, which preceded a second-round multiplex PCR. MiXCR was run by TCRdb on the multiplex PCR reads, yielding one entry per CDR3 protein. The sample consists of about 740,000 distinct CDR3 sequences, around 40% of them appearing once. Presentation of ophthalmopathy in the donors involved moderate-to-severe activity, CAS ≥3, NOSPECS ≥4 and a duration under 3 months.

Material: peripheral blood. This TCR was recovered from an adult man with Graves' ophthalmopathy. The genes are TRBV25-1 and TRBJ2-2, with D unresolved. CDR3 sequence: CASSYENTGELFF. The CDR3, as DNA: TGTGCCAGCAGTTACGAGAACACCGGGGAGCTGTTTTTT.